The 13 T cell receptor beta chains below come from one sample, sequenced in a study of post-analysis software for immune sequencing data. Study-wide findings and caveats: Five or six TRBV segments, TRBV5-6, TRBV5-1 and TRBV20-1 among them, were found more frequent in patients than controls.

Researchers reported that TCR beta cDNA libraries carried unique molecular identifiers. A single record per CDR3 protein comes from TCRdb applying MiXCR to the PCR reads. Of hundreds of thousands of distinct CDR3 sequences in the sample, 36% were seen once. These receptors have no identified antigens. Sequencing was performed on blood. The receptors were sampled from a girl aged 5-17 years with multiple sclerosis.

This clonotype was observed at least ten times. The rearrangement joins TRBV29-1 to TRBJ1-1; no clear D gene. CDR3 length equals 12 residues. V lost 6 bases, J lost 1 base, and 9 bases lay in between. Germline-derived CDR1 and CDR2 are SQVTM and ANQGSEA. The CDR3 region has the DNA TGCAGCGTAGCCGGTGGGAACACTGAAGCTTTCTTT. Its protein product is CSVAGGNTEAFF.

A remark on this clonotype: One base away lies a much larger clone, so this may be a sequencing read error. The chain links TRBV5-1 to TRBJ1-1, with a possible D match to TRBD1 (5 bases). Per the germline V gene, CDR1 is SGHRS and CDR2 is YFSETQ. Trimming shortened V by 4 bases and J by 3 bases, and 13 bases separated the two germline ends. The CDR3 runs 14 residues. CDR3 sequence reads: CASSGAGVDTEAFF. The CDR3 DNA is TGCGCCAGCAGCGGGGCGGGTGTGGACACTGAAGCTTTCTTT. The full variable domain, in which reference TRBV5-1 and TRBJ1-1 provide the parts outside the CDR3, is KAGVTQTPRYLIKTRGQQVTLSCSPISGHRSVSWYQQTPGQGLQFLFEYFSETQRNKGNFPGRFSGRQFSNSRSEMNVSTLELGDSALYLCASSGAGVDTEAFFGQGTRLTVV.

This clonotype has more than one count but fewer than ten. The rearrangement uses TRBV4-2 and TRBJ2-6; D is ambiguous. V lost 3 bases and J lost 4, with 19 bases in between. Germline CDR1 is LGHNA and CDR2 is YNFKEQ. CDR3 size: 18 residues. CDR3 bases: TGTGCCAGCAGCCATACCTTCGGGCCCTTGGGAGGGGCCAACGTCCTGACTTTC. Its translation: CASSHTFGPLGGANVLTF.

CDR3 sequence reads: CATSETTEEGPQDTQYF. CDR3 in DNA: TGTGCCACCAGCGAGACCACAGAGGAAGGACCACAGGATACGCAGTATTTT. The gene calls are TRBV24-1 and TRBJ2-3; the D is unclear. The CDR3 contains 17 residues. Trimming left V 7 bases short and J 6 bases short, with 25 bases between. Germline-derived CDR1 and CDR2 are KGHDR and SFDVKD.

The rearrangement uses TRBV28 and TRBJ2-4; D might be TRBD1 (5 bases). The J call may not be correct, given that the DNA end is closer to TRBJ2-7. Germline loops: CDR1 MDHEN, CDR2 SYDVKM. CDR3 length equals 13 residues. CDR3 nucleotides: TGTGCCAGCAGTTTCCTACAGGACCTCGAGCAGTACTTC. It codes for CASSFLQDLEQYF.

Note on this clonotype: A read error may be the cause here, since a much bigger clone is one base away. The chain couples TRBV20-1 to TRBJ2-5; no clear D gene. V lost 0 bases and J lost 5, with 10 bases in between. CDR3 size: 13 residues. Germline CDR1 and CDR2: DFQATT and SNEGSKA (reference sequence). The CDR3 here is CSARDFVLETQYF. CDR3 in DNA: TGCAGTGCTAGAGATTTCGTCTTGGAGACCCAGTACTTC.

This clonotype was detected a few times. V usage is TRBV11-2 and J usage is TRBJ1-1; D not resolved. Germline CDR1 reads SGHAT; CDR2 reads FQNNGV. The CDR3 is made up of 14 amino acids. The V and J ends lost 0 bases and 1 base respectively, with 6 bases between them. The CDR3 DNA sequence: TGTGCCAGCAGCTTAGATTCGACGAACACTGAAGCTTTCTTT. Residues: CASSLDSTNTEAFF.

The rearrangement uses TRBV5-1 and TRBJ1-2; 8 nucleotides agree with TRBD1. The J segment lost 8 bases and the V segment lost 4 bases, leaving 7 bases of the junction unmatched. The CDR3 runs to 13 residues. Germline-derived CDR1 and CDR2 are SGHRS and YFSETQ. This CDR3 reads CASSPDRVGGYTF. CDR3 in DNA: TGCGCCAGCAGCCCGGACAGGGTAGGCGGCTACACCTTC.

The chain joins TRBV5-5 to TRBJ2-2; 9 bases map to TRBD1. The CDR3 contains 15 residues. V was pared by 2 bases and J by 4 bases, with 3 bases of the junction left unmatched. From germline, CDR1 is SGHKS and CDR2 YYEKEE (reference sequence). For the CDR3, the DNA is TGTGCCAGCAGCTTACAGGGGGCGCCCACCGGGGAGCTGTTTTTT. It yields the protein CASSLQGAPTGELFF.

The genes are TRBV18 and TRBJ1-1; D ambiguous. Trimming left V 2 bases short and J 4 bases short, with 8 bases between. CDR1 is KGHSH and CDR2 is LQKENI in the germline V gene. The CDR3 length is 13 residues. The CDR3 nucleotides read TGTGCCAGCTCACCAACGACCCTCACTGAAGCTTTCTTT. Its translation is CASSPTTLTEAFF.

A note on this clonotype: This may be a read error, as it is one base from a much larger clone. The chain's CDR3 is CVTKGGLGGYTF. CDR3 nucleotide sequence: TGTGTCACCAAAGGGGGGTTAGGTGGCTACACCTTC. This chain links TRBV10-3 with TRBJ1-2; possible D gene TRBD1, 6 bases. CDR1 is ENHRY, CDR2 SYGVKD, per germline. The CDR3 contains 12 residues.

This clonotype occurred a few times. The CDR3 region is CSASGNSGNTIYF. The CDR3 DNA is TGCAGTGCTAGCGGCAACTCTGGAAACACCATATATTTT. This chain uses TRBV20-1 with TRBJ1-3; D call uncertain. This CDR3 is built from 13 residues. Trimming pared 3 bases from V and 0 bases from J, leaving 6 bases between. Germline V gene lookup returns CDR1 DFQATT and CDR2 SNEGSKA (reference sequence).

This clonotype was detected only a few times. The chain uses TRBV2 and TRBJ2-1, with 9 nucleotides matching TRBD2. The V gene's germline CDR1 is SNHLY and CDR2 FYNNEI. V dropped 3 bases and J dropped 8; count of bases not matched to a gene: 5. The CDR3 length is 14 residues. CDR3 nucleotide sequence: TGTGCCAGCAGTGAGTGGCTAGCGGGATATGAGCAGTTCTTC. It yields the protein CASSEWLAGYEQFF.